This entry concerns a single T cell receptor beta chain. These data are taken from a study of blood T cell repertoires in COVID-19. Study details: Acute and convalescent COVID-19 samples came from the United States, Italy and Spain.

This CDR3 has 13 residues. Germline lookup yields CDR1 LNHDA and CDR2 SQIVND (reference sequence). The ends were cut back, 8 bases at V and 5 bases at J, with 13 bases in the middle. TCRdb's table, derived via immunoSEQ multiplex PCR, lists solely in-frame clones and lacks some. Here the sample spans 80,000 or so clones, 80% being singletons. Material: peripheral blood. V is TRBV19 and J is TRBJ1-5; tentative D call: TRBD1 (6 bases). This TCR derives from a woman in her 70s with acute or convalescent COVID-19. CDR3 sequence reads: CASGNRDHQPQHF. The CDR3 nucleotides read TGTGCCAGTGGGAACAGGGATCATCAGCCCCAGCATTTT.